Detailed here is one T cell receptor beta chain. The antigen it recognizes is unknown. Per-base qualities were not stored, and no clone one base away is much larger. The data were taken from a study of CD8 T cells in Susac syndrome (dated by TCRdb to about 2019). Background for the entire study: Of the Susac syndrome patients who were sequenced, more than five had clinically active disease and roughly eight were in clinical remission. At blood withdrawal, Susac syndrome patients were either therapy-naive, taking corticosteroids (in some cases with IVIg as well), or taking IVIg alone. The study used repertoire sequencing to test whether antigen drove CD8+ T cell activation and differentiation in Susac syndrome. CD8+ T cell repertoire clonality was compared between some 12 healthy donors, about 14 Susac syndrome patients and fewer than 19 multiple sclerosis patients.

RNA was extracted using the RNeasy kit, and about 0.5 to 1 microgram was reverse transcribed with random hexamers. The immunoSEQ multiplex PCR assay, which covers 54 Vbeta and 13 Jbeta segments, was used to amplify TCR beta CDR3 regions. To correct PCR amplification bias, a synthetic template baseline was used for both primer optimization and computational correction. From the authors' description of their analysis: Only productive sequences were kept, with reads annotated to V, D and J genes according to IMGT and analyzed in immunoSEQ Analyzer. Clonality was calculated as one minus the Shannon entropy normalized by log2 of the number of productive unique sequences. Public and private clones were assessed among the 100 most prevalent clones of each patient and control. A clone was defined as Susac-specific if it was absent from the healthy and MS cohorts, from about a thousand published viral clones and from other ImmuneACCESS disease sequences. TCRdb took the public reads, trimmed them with fastp at Q25, ran MiXCR for clone calling and kept in-frame beta chains. Each CDR3 protein appears once, grouped with its most common genes and DNA. What appears here as the V and J calls and clone size reflects TCRdb's work, not the paper's. Here the sample has about 130,000 distinct CDR3 sequences; approximately 95% occur a single time. The ten top clones hold under 0.2% of the sample.

What the research found in general, with its limitations: In the total CD8+ and CD8+ TEMRA repertoires, about 16 and five Susac-specific public clones, respectively, were identified. Clonal expansion was seen in Susac syndrome CD8+ repertoires, peaking in CD8+ TEMRA cells and being greater in clinically active patients than in remitting ones. The number of individuals in the TCR sequencing and HLA analysis was recognized as being relatively small.

Peripheral blood CD8+ and CD4+ T cells from healthy donors, Susac syndrome patients and multiple sclerosis patients were profiled using high-throughput TCR beta sequencing. Recently defined diagnostic criteria for definite or probable disease were met by the Susac syndrome patients. Bulk CD8+ and CD4+ T cells were purified by magnetic negative isolation, while CD8+ TEMRA cells were enriched using FACS. Blood was collected in EDTA tubes and processed within 24 hours, with PBMCs isolated through density gradient centrifugation. PBMCs intended for TCR sequencing were frozen in liquid nitrogen and were later thawed in a 37 degrees C water bath. Purity of sorted or isolated CD4+, CD8+ and CD8+ TEMRA cells was at least 90%. Taken from cysteine to phenylalanine, the CDR3 has 18 residues. Solely the CDR3 DNA is kept, with 54 bases framed from the first base. CDR1 and CDR2, looked up from the germline V gene (reference sequence), are LNHDA and SQIVND. Trimming takes 2 bases off V and 4 bases off J; junction bases not matched to a gene: 11.

Sequenced material: CD8+ T cells from PBMCs. This TCR came from a human donor with Susac syndrome. This chain joins TRBV19 to TRBJ1-1; 12 junctional bases match TRBD1. DNA sequence: TGTGCCAGTAGTATATGGAGCGGGACAGGGGGCGGCAGCACTGAAGCTTTCTTT. It translates as CASSIWSGTGGGSTEAFF.